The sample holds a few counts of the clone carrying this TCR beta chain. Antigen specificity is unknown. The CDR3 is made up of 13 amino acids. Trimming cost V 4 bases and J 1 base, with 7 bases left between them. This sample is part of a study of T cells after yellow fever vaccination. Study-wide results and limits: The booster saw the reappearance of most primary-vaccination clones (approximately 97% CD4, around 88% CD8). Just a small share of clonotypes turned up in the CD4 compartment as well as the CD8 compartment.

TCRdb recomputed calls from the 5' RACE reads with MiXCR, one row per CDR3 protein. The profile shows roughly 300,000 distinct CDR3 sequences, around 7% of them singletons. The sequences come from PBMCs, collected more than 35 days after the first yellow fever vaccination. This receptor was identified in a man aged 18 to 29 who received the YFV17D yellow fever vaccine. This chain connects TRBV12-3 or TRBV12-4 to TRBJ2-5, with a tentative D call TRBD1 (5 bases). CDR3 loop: CASSWTIQETQYF. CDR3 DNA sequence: TGTGCCAGCAGTTGGACAATCCAAGAGACCCAGTACTTC.